Listed here are 24 T cell receptor beta chains from one sample, sequenced in a study of blood T cells in healthy people across ages. A second PCR, run for about 7 to 12 cycles, used a sample-barcoded 5' primer plus a J-beta primer mix. TCRdb passed the 5' RACE reads through MiXCR, listing each CDR3 protein once. The sample lists 650,000 or so distinct CDR3 sequences; roughly half were seen once. Sequencing was done on a sample of blood. Source of these receptors: a woman older than 75 in good health.

Notes on this clonotype: A clone one base away is much larger, so this may be a read error. The CDR3 loop reads CVSSLREPPNNEQFF. The CDR3 DNA reads TGTGTCAGCAGCCTAAGAGAACCGCCTAACAATGAGCAGTTCTTC. V gene TRBV12-3 or TRBV12-4 combines with J gene TRBJ2-1; no clear D. The CDR3 is made up of 15 amino acids.

V usage is TRBV7-3 and J usage is TRBJ2-1, with D perhaps matching TRBD1 (6 bases). The last part of the DNA fits TRBJ2-7 better; the J call may be wrong. Germline values: CDR1 SGHTA, CDR2 FQGTGA. The length of the CDR3 is 15 residues. For the CDR3, the DNA is TGTGCCAGCAGCCTTGGGGGCTTTTCCTACAATGAGCAGTACTTC. Residues: CASSLGGFSYNEQYF.

The chain is built from TRBV29-1 and TRBJ2-1; the D is unclear. CDR3 size: 13 residues. V was cut by 6 bases and J by 8 bases, with 17 bases left in between. The germline CDR1 and CDR2 sequences are SQVTM and ANQGSEA. CDR3 residues: CSVATASSDEQFF. The CDR3 nucleotides are TGCAGCGTCGCGACCGCGAGCTCGGATGAGCAGTTCTTC.

The V gene is TRBV7-9, the J gene TRBJ1-1, with 9 bases matching TRBD1. The CDR3 runs 15 residues. Trimming cost V 6 bases and J 2 bases; bases outside gene matches: 7. Per the germline V gene, CDR1 is SEHNR and CDR2 is FQNEAQ (reference sequence). The CDR3 DNA follows: TGTGCCAGCAGAAAACAGGGGGCCGTAAACACTGAAGCTTTCTTT. This encodes CASRKQGAVNTEAFF.

The chain links TRBV11-2 to TRBJ2-1, with no clear D. Between the trimmed V and J ends, which lost 8 bases and 0 bases, there was a span of 11 bases. The CDR3 has 14 amino acids. The V gene's germline CDR1 is SGHAT and CDR2 FQNNGV. The CDR3 is CASAYQSSYNEQFF. CDR3 in DNA: TGTGCCAGCGCATACCAAAGCTCCTACAATGAGCAGTTCTTC. Combining the CDR3 with reference TRBV11-2 and TRBJ2-1 gives the whole variable domain EAGVAQSPRYKIIEKRQSVAFWCNPISGHATLYWYQQILGQGPKLLIQFQNNGVVDDSQLPKDRFSAERLKGVDSTLKIQPAKLEDSAVYLCASAYQSSYNEQFFGPGTRLTVL.

This chain joins TRBV20-1 and TRBJ2-7; D possibly uses TRBD1 or TRBD2 (5 bases each). Trimming cost V 5 bases and J 6 bases, with 17 bases left between them. CDR1 is DFQATT, CDR2 SNEGSKA, per germline (reference sequence). The CDR3 runs 13 residues. CDR3: CSAFGAIGSEQYF. The CDR3 coding sequence is TGCAGTGCTTTCGGGGCAATCGGCAGCGAGCAGTACTTC.

Ten or more counts support this clonotype. The chain has TRBV7-9 and TRBJ2-7, with 10 bases that match TRBD2. Germline V CDR1 and CDR2: SEHNR, FQNEAQ (reference sequence). The length of the CDR3 is 16 residues. The trim removed 0 bases at V and 6 bases at J, leaving 8 bases unmatched. Here the CDR3 reads CASSLALAGVLLEQYF. For the CDR3, the DNA is TGTGCCAGCAGCTTAGCCCTAGCGGGAGTCTTACTCGAGCAGTACTTC.

The rearrangement links TRBV7-2 to TRBJ2-7; no reliable D call. V was shortened by 5 bases and J by 3 bases, with 11 bases between the two germline ends. The CDR3 runs to 13 residues. Germline CDR1 and CDR2: SGHTA and FQGNSA. CDR3 DNA sequence: TGTGCCAGCAGCGAGGCGAGGAACTACGAGCAGTACTTC. It translates to CASSEARNYEQYF. Using reference TRBV7-2 and TRBJ2-7 for the parts outside the CDR3, the full variable domain is GAGVSQSPSNKVTEKGKDVELRCDPISGHTALYWYRQSLGQGLEFLIYFQGNSAPDKSGLPSDRFSAERTGGSVSTLTIQRTQQEDSAVYLCASSEARNYEQYFGPGTRLTVT.

About this clonotype itself: This may be a read error, as it is one base from a much larger clone. This rearrangement joins TRBV7-8 to TRBJ2-7, with 10 nucleotides matching TRBD1. Germline values: CDR1 SGHVS, CDR2 FQNEAQ. CDR3 length: 15 residues. Losses at the gene ends were 5 bases for V and 0 bases for J; bases not matched to a gene: 4. The CDR3 DNA sequence: TGTGCCAGCAGCGTAGACAGGGGGCCCTCCTACGAGCAGTACTTC. Protein sequence: CASSVDRGPSYEQYF.

The V gene is TRBV29-1, the J gene TRBJ1-4; D ambiguous. With 7 bases removed from V and 16 bases from J, the gap between germline ends came to 19 bases. CDR1 is SQVTM and CDR2 is ANQGSEA in the germline V gene. CDR3 size: 11 residues. DNA of the CDR3: TGCAGCGGTGCATTGTCTAATGAGAGGTTTTTT. It yields the protein CSGALSNERFF. The variable domain in full, with the rest retrieved from reference TRBV29-1 and TRBJ1-4, is SAVISQKPSRDICQRGTSLTIQCQVDSQVTMMFWYRQQPGQSLTLIATANQGSEATYESGFVIDKFPISRPNLTFSTLTVSNMSPEDSSIYLCSGALSNERFFGSGTQLSVL.

V usage is TRBV6-1 and J usage is TRBJ2-3, with no clear D. V lost 6 bases, J lost 6 bases, and 19 bases lay in between. The V gene's germline CDR1 is MNHNS and CDR2 SASEGT. The CDR3 loop spans 15 amino acids. The CDR3 bases are TGTGCCAGCAGACAACAGCAACAGTTGGGGGATACGCAGTATTTT. Protein product: CASRQQQQLGDTQYF.

A note on this clonotype: A junction boundary mismatches the germline segment, possibly from a read error. The chain uses TRBV7-2 and TRBJ2-5, with 9 bases lining up with TRBD1. The J call may be faulty, since TRBJ2-4 better matches the DNA end. Germline V lookup: CDR1 SGHTA, CDR2 FQGNSA. The CDR3 length is 14 residues. The CDR3 DNA follows: TGCGCCGGCAGCACTCGGGACAGGGTAAACATTCAGTACTTC. Its translation: CAGSTRDRVNIQYF.

This clonotype has only a few counts. This sequence joins TRBV7-9 and TRBJ2-7; unclear D gene. CDR1 SEHNR and CDR2 FQNEAQ come from the germline V gene (reference sequence). The CDR3 is made up of 13 amino acids. V dropped 1 base and J dropped 6 bases, with 10 bases sitting between them. The CDR3 protein is CASSLEGSSEQYF. CDR3 DNA: TGTGCCAGCAGCTTAGAAGGATCTAGCGAGCAGTACTTC. The entire variable domain, with the rest obtained from reference TRBV7-9 and TRBJ2-7, is as follows: DTGVSQNPRHKITKRGQNVTFRCDPISEHNRLYWYRQTLGQGPEFLTYFQNEAQLEKSRLLSDRFSAERPKGSFSTLEIQRTEQGDSAMYLCASSLEGSSEQYFGPGTRLTVT.

The chain carries TRBV5-1 and TRBJ2-2; 9 positions agree with TRBD1. Germline CDR1 SGHRS, CDR2 YFSETQ. This CDR3 has 16 amino acids. V was pared by 2 bases and J by 1 base, with 3 bases of the junction left unmatched. CDR3 DNA sequence: TGCGCCAGCAGCTTCGGGGGACAGGGGAACACCGGGGAGCTGTTTTTT. This sequence encodes CASSFGGQGNTGELFF.

CDR3 in DNA: TGTGCCAGCAGCCAAGTAACCAGGGGGATGGGTGAGCAGTACTTC. Its protein is CASSQVTRGMGEQYF. The V gene is TRBV14, the J gene TRBJ2-1, with 7 positions matching TRBD1. The last part of the DNA fits TRBJ2-7 better; the J call may be wrong. Germline values: CDR1 SGHDN, CDR2 FVKESK. The CDR3 is 15 amino acids.

As regards this clonotype: This sequence may be a read error, since a much larger clone differs from it by one base. The J gene is TRBJ2-5, the V gene TRBV6-6; 8 bases map to TRBD2. Unmatched junction bases numbered 13, after V lost 5 bases and J lost 11 bases. The germline V gene encodes CDR1 MNHNY and CDR2 SVGAGI (reference sequence). The CDR3 has 14 amino acids. The CDR3 DNA sequence: TGTGCCAGCAGTGTTAGCGGGGATTACAATGAGCAGTACTTC. Protein: CASSVSGDYNEQYF.

J is TRBJ2-3 and V is TRBV6-6; D is uncertain. V was trimmed by 2 bases and J by 5 bases, leaving 5 bases between them. The CDR3 covers 12 residues. The V gene's germline CDR1 is MNHNY and CDR2 SVGAGI (reference sequence). The CDR3 loop reads CASSYLEDTQYF. CDR3 nucleotide sequence: TGTGCCAGCAGTTACCTTGAAGATACGCAGTATTTT.

The chain has TRBV21-1 and TRBJ2-1; the table names TRBD1, a call not compared with the DNA. TRBV21-1 is tagged as a pseudogene. The CDR3 covers 13 residues. The CDR3 protein is CASSRDIPNEQFF. CDR3 DNA: TGTGCCAGCAGCAGGGACATCCCCAATGAGCAGTTCTTC.

A remark on this clonotype: A much bigger clone sits one base away, suggesting this may be a read error. The rearrangement uses TRBV24-1 and TRBJ2-3, with D hard to call. The CDR3 has 11 amino acids. The germline gives CDR1 KGHDR, CDR2 SFDVKD. Written as DNA, the CDR3 is TGTGCCACCGGTGAATCAGATACGCAGTATTTT. Amino acids: CATGESDTQYF.

This clonotype has just a few counts. The chain recombines TRBV12-3 or TRBV12-4 with TRBJ2-1, with a weak D call TRBD2 (7 bases). V shed 8 bases and J shed 5 bases, with 16 bases lying between them. This CDR3 has 14 residues. Here the CDR3 reads CASSRGGPHNEQFF. The CDR3 nucleotides read TGTGCCAGCTCGAGGGGGGGCCCCCACAATGAGCAGTTCTTC.

In this sample, this clonotype turned up many times. The chain combines TRBV29-1 with TRBJ2-7; the match to TRBD1 covers 8 bases. CDR3 length: 14 residues. The V segment lost 4 bases and the J segment 0 bases; nucleotides outside the gene matches: 5. CDR1 SQVTM and CDR2 ANQGSEA come from the germline V gene. CDR3 DNA sequence: TGCAGCGTTGCAACCAGGGGGCCCTCCTACGAGCAGTACTTC. Amino acids: CSVATRGPSYEQYF.

J is TRBJ2-5 and V is TRBV4-3; TRBD2 might be the D (6 bases). TRBJ2-7 explains the end of the DNA better; the J call may be wrong. Germline lookup yields CDR1 LGHNA and CDR2 YSLEER. The CDR3 has 15 residues. The CDR3: CASSQDSGGGYEQYF. In DNA form, the CDR3 reads TGCGCCAGCAGCCAAGATAGCGGTGGCGGCTACGAGCAGTACTTC.

Regarding this clonotype: A read error may explain this, as a much larger clone is one base away. V usage is TRBV24-1 and J usage is TRBJ2-1; no reliable D call. The germline V gene encodes CDR1 KGHDR and CDR2 SFDVKD. This CDR3 region has 15 residues. V lost 3 bases, J lost 7 bases, and 15 bases lay in between. Written as DNA, the CDR3 is TGTGCCACCAGTGATCCTGCGCGGAAGGGAAATGAGCAGTTCTTC. Translated, it gives CATSDPARKGNEQFF.

The chain uses TRBV29-1 and TRBJ2-1, with D possibly being TRBD1 or TRBD2 (7 bases each). The germline V gene encodes CDR1 SQVTM and CDR2 ANQGSEA. V was shortened by 4 bases and J by 2 bases, with 18 bases between the two germline ends. CDR3 length: 16 amino acids. CDR3 protein: CSVAQAGTEAYNEQFF. CDR3 coding DNA: TGCAGCGTTGCACAAGCGGGGACAGAGGCCTACAATGAGCAGTTCTTC.